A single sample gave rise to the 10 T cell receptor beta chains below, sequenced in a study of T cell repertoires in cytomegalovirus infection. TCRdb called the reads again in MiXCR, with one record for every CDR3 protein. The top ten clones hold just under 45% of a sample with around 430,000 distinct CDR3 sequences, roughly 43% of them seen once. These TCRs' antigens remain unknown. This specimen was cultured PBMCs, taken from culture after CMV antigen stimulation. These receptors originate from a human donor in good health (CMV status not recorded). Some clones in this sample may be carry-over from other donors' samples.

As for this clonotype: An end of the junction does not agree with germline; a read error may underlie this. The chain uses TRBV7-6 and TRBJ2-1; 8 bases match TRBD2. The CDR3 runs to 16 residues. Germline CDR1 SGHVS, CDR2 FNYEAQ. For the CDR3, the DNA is TGTGCCAGCAGCCTAGCCGCGGGACTAGGAGCCAATGAGCAGTTCTTC. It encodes CASSLAAGLGANEQFF. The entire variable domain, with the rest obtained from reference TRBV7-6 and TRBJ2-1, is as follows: GAGVSQSPRYKVTKRGQDVALRCDPISGHVSLYWYRQALGQGPEFLTYFNYEAQQDKSGLPNDRFSAERPEGSISTLTIQRTEQRDSAMYRCASSLAAGLGANEQFFGPGTRLTVL.

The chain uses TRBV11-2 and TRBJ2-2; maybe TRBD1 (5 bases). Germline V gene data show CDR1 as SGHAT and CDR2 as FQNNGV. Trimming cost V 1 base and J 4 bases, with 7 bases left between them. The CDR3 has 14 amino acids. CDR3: CASSLVQATGELFF. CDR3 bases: TGTGCCAGCAGCTTAGTACAGGCCACCGGGGAGCTGTTTTTT. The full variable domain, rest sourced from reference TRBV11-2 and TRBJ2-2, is EAGVAQSPRYKIIEKRQSVAFWCNPISGHATLYWYQQILGQGPKLLIQFQNNGVVDDSQLPKDRFSAERLKGVDSTLKIQPAKLEDSAVYLCASSLVQATGELFFGEGSRLTVL.

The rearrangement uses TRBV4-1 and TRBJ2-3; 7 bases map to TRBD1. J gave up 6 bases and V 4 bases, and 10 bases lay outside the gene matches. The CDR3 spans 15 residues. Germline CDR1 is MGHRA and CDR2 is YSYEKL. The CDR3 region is CASSPDRPPADTQYF. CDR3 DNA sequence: TGCGCCAGCAGCCCGGACAGGCCTCCGGCGGATACGCAGTATTTT.

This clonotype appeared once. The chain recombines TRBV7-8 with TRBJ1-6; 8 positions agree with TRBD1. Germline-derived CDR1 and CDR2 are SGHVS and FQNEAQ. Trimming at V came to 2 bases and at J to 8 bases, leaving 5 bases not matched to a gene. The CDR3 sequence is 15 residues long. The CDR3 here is CASSLSAGGYSPLHF. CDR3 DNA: TGTGCCAGCAGCTTATCGGCAGGGGGCTATTCACCCCTCCACTTT.

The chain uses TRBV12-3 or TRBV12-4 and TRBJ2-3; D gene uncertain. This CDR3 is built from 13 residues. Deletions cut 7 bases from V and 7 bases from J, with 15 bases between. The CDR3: CASTPLGSNTQYF. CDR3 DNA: TGTGCCAGCACTCCCCTGGGGTCGAATACGCAGTATTTT.

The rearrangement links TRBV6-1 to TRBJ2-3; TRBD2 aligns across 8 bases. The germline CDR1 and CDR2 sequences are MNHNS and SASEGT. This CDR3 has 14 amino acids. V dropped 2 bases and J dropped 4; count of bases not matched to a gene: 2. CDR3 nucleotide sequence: TGTGCCAGCAGTGAACCGGGACTAGCAGATACGCAGTATTTT. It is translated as CASSEPGLADTQYF.

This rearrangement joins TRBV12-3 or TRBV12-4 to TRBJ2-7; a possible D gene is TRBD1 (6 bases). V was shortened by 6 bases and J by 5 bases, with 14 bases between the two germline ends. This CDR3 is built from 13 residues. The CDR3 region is CASRPGTYDEQYF. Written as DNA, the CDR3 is TGTGCCAGCAGACCCGGGACATATGACGAGCAGTACTTC.

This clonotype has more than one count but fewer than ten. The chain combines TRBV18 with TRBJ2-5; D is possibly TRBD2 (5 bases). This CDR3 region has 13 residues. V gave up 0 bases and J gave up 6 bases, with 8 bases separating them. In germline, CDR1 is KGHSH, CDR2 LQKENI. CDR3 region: CASSPPSGKTQYF. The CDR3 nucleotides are TGTGCCAGCTCACCACCGTCGGGGAAGACCCAGTACTTC.

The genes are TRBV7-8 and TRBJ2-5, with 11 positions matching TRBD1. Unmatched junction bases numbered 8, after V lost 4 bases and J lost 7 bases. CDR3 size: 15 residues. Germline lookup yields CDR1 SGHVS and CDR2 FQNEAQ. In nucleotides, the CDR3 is TGTGCCAGCAGCTCCCCCGGGACAGGGGGTTTGACCCAGTACTTC. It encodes CASSSPGTGGLTQYF.

Here the CDR3 reads CASSLGKLAGVNEQFF. CDR3 bases: TGTGCCAGCAGCTTAGGCAAGCTAGCGGGAGTCAATGAGCAGTTCTTC. This chain uses TRBV11-2 with TRBJ2-1; 10 positions agree with TRBD2. The J segment lost 6 bases and the V segment lost 1 base, leaving 6 bases of the junction unmatched. CDR1 and CDR2 (germline): SGHAT, FQNNGV. This CDR3 region has 16 residues.